This T cell receptor (beta chain) derives from a study of T cells in Graves' hyperthyroidism and ophthalmopathy. Looking at the study overall: Specimen type is peripheral blood, collected at initial diagnosis prior to any treatment.

This clonotype was detected many times. Its antigen is unidentified. Amplification yielded TCR beta CDR3 regions, with RNA transcripts as the source. The HTBI primer set served for first-round RT-PCR of the TCR CDR3. TCRdb reprocessed the multiplex PCR reads with MiXCR, giving one entry per CDR3 protein. The table has around 350,000 distinct CDR3 sequences, about 20% seen once. Diagnoses were made from clinical symptoms, serum measures (thyroxine and TRAb), thyroid ultrasound and orbital computed tomography. Fresh peripheral blood, roughly 9.3 ml, was the source of the PBMCs. Whole-study findings and limits: The majority of expanded thyroid clonotypes above 0.001 also appeared in blood.

The sample comprised blood. This sequence originates from a woman aged 18-35 years with Graves' hyperthyroidism.

The CDR3 nucleotides read TGCAGCGTCCGCATTACAAGGGAGACTGAAGCTTTCTTT. The encoded protein is CSVRITRETEAFF. The chain carries TRBV29-1 and TRBJ1-1; no definite D call. CDR1 and CDR2 from the germline V gene are SQVTM and ANQGSEA. V lost 6 bases and J 5 bases, leaving 16 bases between the germline ends. CDR3 length equals 13 residues.